A selection of T cell receptor beta chains follows, all from one sample in a study of multiple sclerosis patients with progressive multifocal leukoencephalopathy. TCRdb's table, derived via immunoSEQ multiplex PCR, lists solely in-frame clones and lacks some. The data hold about 33,000 clones, with more than 75% observed a single time. The sample in question was PBMCs, obtained from a patient treated with natalizumab. The receptors come from a human donor with progressive multifocal leukoencephalopathy. The CDR3 runs from the conserved cysteine through the conserved F or W. Fields, in order: D gene, J gene, clone size, V gene, CDR3 length, CDR3 DNA, CDR3 protein. A D gene is named only where the DNA matches it firmly. Clone size is stated in some rows and not others, as once, few, many or a class when expanded.

D gene: TRBD1
J gene: TRBJ2-3
clone size: NA
V gene: TRBV7-9
CDR3 length: 16
CDR3 DNA: TGTGCCAGCAGCTTAGCCGGGACAGGGGCAACAGATACGCAGTATTTT
CDR3 protein: CASSLAGTGATDTQYF

D gene: TRBD2
J gene: TRBJ2-7
clone size: once
V gene: TRBV28
CDR3 length: 14
CDR3 DNA: TGTGCCAGCAGACAAGCGGGAGCGGTTTACGAGCAGTACTTC
CDR3 protein: CASRQAGAVYEQYF

D gene: NA
J gene: TRBJ2-7
clone size: NA
V gene: TRBV7-2
CDR3 length: 13
CDR3 DNA: TGTGCCAGCAGCTTAAAGGGCGGCTACGAGCAGTACTTC
CDR3 protein: CASSLKGGYEQYF

D gene: TRBD1
J gene: TRBJ1-2
clone size: NA
V gene: TRBV19
CDR3 length: 14
CDR3 DNA: TGTGCCAGTAGTGCCCGGGACAGGGTCTCTGGCTACACCTTC
CDR3 protein: CASSARDRVSGYTF

D gene: NA
J gene: TRBJ2-7
clone size: NA
V gene: TRBV5-6
CDR3 length: 15
CDR3 DNA: TGTGCCAGCAGCCCACCGGGCCCCGAACAACACGAGCAGTACTTC
CDR3 protein: CASSPPGPEQHEQYF

D gene: NA
J gene: TRBJ2-1
clone size: NA
V gene: TRBV7-9
CDR3 length: 12
CDR3 DNA: TGTGCCAGCAGCCGGATGGAGAATGAGCAGTTCTTC
CDR3 protein: CASSRMENEQFF

D gene: TRBD2
J gene: TRBJ2-7
clone size: NA
V gene: TRBV11-2
CDR3 length: 15
CDR3 DNA: TGTGCCAGCAGCTTAGCGGGAGGGAGCTCCTACGAGCAGTACTTC
CDR3 protein: CASSLAGGSSYEQYF

D gene: NA
J gene: TRBJ1-2
clone size: NA
V gene: TRBV5-1
CDR3 length: 16
CDR3 DNA: TGCGCCAGCAGCTTGCACCCCCAGGCCACCAACTATGGCTACACCTTC
CDR3 protein: CASSLHPQATNYGYTF

D gene: NA
J gene: TRBJ2-1
clone size: NA
V gene: TRBV19
CDR3 length: 19
CDR3 DNA: TGTGCCAGTAGTATGGCGCGGCTACCCCAACAAAGCTCCTACAATGAGCAGTTCTTC
CDR3 protein: CASSMARLPQQSSYNEQFF

D gene: TRBD1
J gene: TRBJ2-4
clone size: NA
V gene: TRBV19
CDR3 length: 13
CDR3 DNA: TGTGCCAGTAGTCTGGACAGGGTGAACATTCAGTACTTC
CDR3 protein: CASSLDRVNIQYF

D gene: NA
J gene: TRBJ1-1
clone size: NA
V gene: TRBV6-6
CDR3 length: 12
CDR3 DNA: TGTGCCAGCAGTTACACCAGGGCCGAAGCTTTCTTT
CDR3 protein: CASSYTRAEAFF

D gene: NA
J gene: TRBJ1-4
clone size: NA
V gene: TRBV7-9
CDR3 length: 14
CDR3 DNA: TGTGCCAGCAGCTTAGTTAGCACTAATGAAAAACTGTTTTTT
CDR3 protein: CASSLVSTNEKLFF

D gene: NA
J gene: TRBJ2-1
clone size: NA
V gene: TRBV7-9
CDR3 length: 15
CDR3 DNA: TGTGCCAGCAGCCTGGCCGGTAGGCCGAACAATGAGCAGTTCTTC
CDR3 protein: CASSLAGRPNNEQFF

D gene: NA
J gene: TRBJ2-2
clone size: NA
V gene: TRBV4-3
CDR3 length: 17
CDR3 DNA: TGCGCCAGCAGCCAGGAAGCTAGGGTGACGTTCGCCGGGGAGCTGTTTTTT
CDR3 protein: CASSQEARVTFAGELFF

D gene: NA
J gene: TRBJ1-2
clone size: NA
V gene: TRBV7-9
CDR3 length: 13
CDR3 DNA: TGTGCCAGCAGCTTAGGGCAGGCTTCCGGCTACACCTTC
CDR3 protein: CASSLGQASGYTF

D gene: NA
J gene: TRBJ1-3
clone size: few
V gene: TRBV30
CDR3 length: 12
CDR3 DNA: TGTGCCTGGAGTGTCTCTGGAAACACCATATATTTT
CDR3 protein: CAWSVSGNTIYF

D gene: TRBD1
J gene: TRBJ2-1
clone size: NA
V gene: TRBV19
CDR3 length: 15
CDR3 DNA: TGTGCCAGTAGGAGGGGGACAGCGAATTACAATGAGCAGTTCTTC
CDR3 protein: CASRRGTANYNEQFF

D gene: NA
J gene: TRBJ1-4
clone size: once
V gene: TRBV6-6
CDR3 length: 15
CDR3 DNA: TGTGCCAGCAGTTCCTACTCAGACCGTTCTGAAAAACTGTTTTTT
CDR3 protein: CASSSYSDRSEKLFF